The 8 T cell receptor beta chains below come from one sample, sequenced in a study of T cell responses to AZD1222 COVID-19 vaccine (dated by TCRdb to the early 2020s). According to the study, the label for this sample's time point signals: baseline before first vaccination. Library construction relied on the immunoSEQ multiplex PCR assay. TCRdb stores this immuneACCESS table with in-frame sequences only. Part of the clones is absent; in the studies checked, under half of the shortfall reflects unresolved V genes, and no reason is known for the rest. In this sample the table shows 75,000 to 100,000 clones, more than 90% of which occur a single time. The ten top clones hold about an eighth of the sample. The sequencing used peripheral blood, collected on day 0 of AZD1222 vaccination. These receptors originate from an adult in good health.

Comment on this clone: Other nucleotide sequences from this sample produce the same CDR3. V and J are TRBV10-3 and TRBJ1-1; the D gene is possibly TRBD1 (6 bases). Trimming took 4 bases from V and 0 from J, leaving 9 bases between them. The length of the CDR3 is 14 residues. Per the germline V gene, CDR1 is ENHRY and CDR2 is SYGVKD. This CDR3 is CAISGGALNTEAFF. CDR3 bases: TGTGCCATCAGTGGGGGGGCACTGAACACTGAAGCTTTCTTT.

This clone was counted between two and nine times. The CDR3 nucleotides are TGTGCCAGCAGCCAACTAACTAGCGGCCCATCCAATGAGCAGTTCTTC. Protein: CASSQLTSGPSNEQFF. The chain combines TRBV14 with TRBJ2-1, with TRBD2 matching 8 bases. Germline V gene sequence: CDR1 SGHDN, CDR2 FVKESK. V was clipped by 2 bases and J by 6 bases; unmatched bases: 9. This CDR3 region has 16 residues.

This clone was counted a single time. This chain links TRBV27 with TRBJ2-3; the match to TRBD2 covers 7 bases. Germline CDR1 reads MNHEY; CDR2 reads SMNVEV (reference sequence). Trimming at V came to 7 bases and at J to 3 bases, leaving 4 bases not matched to a gene. This CDR3 comprises 13 residues. CDR3 residues: CASKREATDTQYF. CDR3 nucleotides: TGTGCCAGCAAACGGGAGGCTACAGATACGCAGTATTTT.

This chain connects TRBV18 to TRBJ2-5, with D hard to call. CDR1 and CDR2 from the germline V gene are KGHSH and LQKENI. V shed 6 bases and J shed 1 base, with 6 bases lying between them. The CDR3 is 12 amino acids. CDR3 in DNA: TGTGCCAGCTCCAGCTTCCAAGAGACCCAGTACTTC. Encoded protein: CASSSFQETQYF.

V usage is TRBV7-9 and J usage is TRBJ2-7; D not resolved. The germline V gene encodes CDR1 SEHNR and CDR2 FQNEAQ (reference sequence). Trimming shortened V by 2 bases and J by 0 bases, and 8 bases separated the two germline ends. The CDR3 has 14 amino acids. The CDR3 region is CASSLNVDSYEQYF. In nucleotides, the CDR3 is TGTGCCAGCAGCTTAAACGTGGACTCCTACGAGCAGTACTTC.

The chain joins TRBV28 to TRBJ1-5; 7 positions agree with TRBD1. CDR3 length equals 17 residues. Germline CDR1 reads MDHEN; CDR2 reads SYDVKM. V was pared by 1 base and J by 1 base, with 7 bases of the junction left unmatched. The CDR3 nucleotides read TGTGCCAGCAGTTTATACGCCGGGACAGTCAGCAATCAGCCCCAGCATTTT. Amino acid sequence: CASSLYAGTVSNQPQHF.

V usage is TRBV5-1 and J usage is TRBJ2-2, with D hard to call. V lost 3 bases, J lost 1 base, and 7 bases lay in between. Per germline, CDR1 SGHRS and CDR2 YFSETQ. The CDR3 has 14 amino acids. The CDR3, as DNA: TGCGCCAGCAGCTCGTCAGGGAACACCGGGGAGCTGTTTTTT. It codes for CASSSSGNTGELFF.

The chain has TRBV19 and TRBJ2-1; 15 bases agree with TRBD2. The CDR3 length is 17 residues. CDR1 is LNHDA, CDR2 SQIVND, per germline (reference sequence). V was clipped by 8 bases and J by 4 bases; unmatched bases: 9. As DNA, the CDR3 is TGTGCCAGTGCCGGGACTAGCGGGGGGCCTTTATACAATGAGCAGTTCTTC. Translated: CASAGTSGGPLYNEQFF. The full variable domain, completed using reference TRBV19 and TRBJ2-1, is DGGITQSPKYLFRKEGQNVTLSCEQNLNHDAMYWYRQDPGQGLRLIYYSQIVNDFQKGDIAEGYSVSREKKESFPLTVTSAQKNPTAFYLCASAGTSGGPLYNEQFFGPGTRLTVL.